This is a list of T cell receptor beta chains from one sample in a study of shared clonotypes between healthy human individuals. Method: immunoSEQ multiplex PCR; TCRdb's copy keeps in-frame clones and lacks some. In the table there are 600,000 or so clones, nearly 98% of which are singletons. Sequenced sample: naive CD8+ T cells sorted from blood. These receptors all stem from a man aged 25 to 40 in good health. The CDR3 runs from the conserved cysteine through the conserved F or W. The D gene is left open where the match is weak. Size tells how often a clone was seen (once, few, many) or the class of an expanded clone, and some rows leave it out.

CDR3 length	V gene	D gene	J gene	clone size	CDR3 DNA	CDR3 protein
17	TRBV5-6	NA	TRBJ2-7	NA	TGTGCCAGCAGCTCCTACACCGCGTACAGCGATATCTACGAGCAGTACTTC	CASSSYTAYSDIYEQYF
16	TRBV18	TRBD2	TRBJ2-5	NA	TGTGCCAGCTCACCAAAACTAGCGGAGCTCCAAGAGACCCAGTACTTC	CASSPKLAELQETQYF
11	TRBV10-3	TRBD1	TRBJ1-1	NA	TGTGCCATCACTCAGGGGGTGTTTGCTTTCTTT	CAITQGVFAFF
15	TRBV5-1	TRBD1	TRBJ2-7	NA	TGCGCCAGCAGCACCTCGGGACAGATATTTCACGAGCAGTACTTC	CASSTSGQIFHEQYF
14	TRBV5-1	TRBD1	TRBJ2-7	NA	TGCGCCAGCAGCCCCGGACAGGGCCTTATCGAGCAGTACTTC	CASSPGQGLIEQYF
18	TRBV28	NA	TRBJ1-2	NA	TGTGCCAGCAGTTTATATTCAGTGGCGGTAACTGATAACTATGGCTACACCTTC	CASSLYSVAVTDNYGYTF
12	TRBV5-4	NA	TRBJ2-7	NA	TGTGCCAGCAGCGGCAGCGGCTACGAGCAGTACTTC	CASSGSGYEQYF
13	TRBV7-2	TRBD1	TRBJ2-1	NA	TGTGCCACCAGGACAGGGGAATACAATGAGCAGTTCTTC	CATRTGEYNEQFF
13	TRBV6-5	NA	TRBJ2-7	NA	TGTGCCAGCAGTTACGGACGGACCTACGAGCAGTACTTC	CASSYGRTYEQYF
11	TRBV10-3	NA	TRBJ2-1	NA	TGTGCCATCAGTCCCGCGGACCGGCAGTTCTTC	CAISPADRQFF
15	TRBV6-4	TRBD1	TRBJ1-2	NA	TGTGCCAGCAGCGAGAGACAGGGTCCCCTCCTTGGCTACACCTTC	CASSERQGPLLGYTF
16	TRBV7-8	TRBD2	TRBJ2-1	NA	TGTGCCAGCAGCTCCCGAGGGAGACTAGCGGGAGATGAGCAGTTCTTC	CASSSRGRLAGDEQFF
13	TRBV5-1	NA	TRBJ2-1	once	TGCGCCAGCAGCCCCGGGCTCTACAATGAGCAGTTCTTC	CASSPGLYNEQFF
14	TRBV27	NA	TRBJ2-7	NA	TGTGCCAGCAGTTCGGGCAGTAGCTCCTACGAGCAGTACTTC	CASSSGSSSYEQYF
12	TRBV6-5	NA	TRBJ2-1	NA	TGTGCCAGCAGTTCACTAGCCTATGAGCAGTTCTTC	CASSSLAYEQFF
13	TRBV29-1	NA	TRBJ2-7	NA	TGCAGCGTTGAAGAAACAGAATCCTACGAGCAGTACTTC	CSVEETESYEQYF
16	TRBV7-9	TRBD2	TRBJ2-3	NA	TGTGCCAGCAGCTTAGGACTAGCGGGGGCTACAGATACGCAGTATTTT	CASSLGLAGATDTQYF
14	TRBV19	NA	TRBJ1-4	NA	TGTGCCAGTAGTATAGAAGCGTGGGCGGAAAAACTGTTTTTT	CASSIEAWAEKLFF
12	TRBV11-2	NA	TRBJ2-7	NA	TGTGCCAGCTTCTCAGGCGCCCACGAGCAGTACTTC	CASFSGAHEQYF
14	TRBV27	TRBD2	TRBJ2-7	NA	TGCTCATGGGGAAAGACTAGCGCTTCACCAGAGCAGTACTTC	CSWGKTSASPEQYF
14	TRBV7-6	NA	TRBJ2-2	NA	TGTGCCAGCAGCTTAGCGATGTCCCCCGGGGAGCTGTTTTTT	CASSLAMSPGELFF
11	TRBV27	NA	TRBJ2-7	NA	TGTGCCAGCAGTTTGGGGGCCGAGCAGTACTTC	CASSLGAEQYF
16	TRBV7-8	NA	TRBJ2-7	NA	TGTGCCAGCAGCGAGCCGGCGGGACAGAGCTCCTACGAGCAGTACTTC	CASSEPAGQSSYEQYF
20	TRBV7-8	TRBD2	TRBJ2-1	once	TGTGCCAGCAGCTTATCCCCCTCGGCGGGAGGGAGTTATATCTGGAATGAGCAGTTCTTC	CASSLSPSAGGSYIWNEQFF
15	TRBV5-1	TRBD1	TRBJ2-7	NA	TGCGCCAGCAGCTTGGGGCAGGGGGAATTCTACGAGCAGTACTTC	CASSLGQGEFYEQYF
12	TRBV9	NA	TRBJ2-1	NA	TGTGCCAGCAGCGAAAACGACAATGAGCAGTTCTTC	CASSENDNEQFF
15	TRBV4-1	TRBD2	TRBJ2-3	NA	TGCGCCAGCAGTCGGACTAGCGAAAACACAGATACGCAGTATTTT	CASSRTSENTDTQYF
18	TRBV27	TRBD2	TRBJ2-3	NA	TGTGCCAGCAGTTTGGGACTAGCCTTCCGTAGTAGCACAGATACGCAGTATTTT	CASSLGLAFRSSTDTQYF
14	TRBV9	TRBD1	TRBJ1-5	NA	TGTGCCAGCAGCCCCGGGACAGGGCCTCAGCCCCAGCATTTT	CASSPGTGPQPQHF
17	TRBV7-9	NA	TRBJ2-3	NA	TGTGCCAGCAGCTCGACCATCGGACAGATAAACACAGATACGCAGTATTTT	CASSSTIGQINTDTQYF
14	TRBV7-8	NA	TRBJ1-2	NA	TGTGCCAGCAGCTTAGATGGGGAGTTTGATGGCTACACCTTC	CASSLDGEFDGYTF
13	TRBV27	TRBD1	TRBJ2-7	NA	TGTGCCAGCAGTCCCGGGACAGGGTACGAGCAGTACTTC	CASSPGTGYEQYF
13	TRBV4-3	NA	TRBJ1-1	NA	TGCGCCAGCAGCCAACTACTCGAGACTGAAGCTTTCTTT	CASSQLLETEAFF
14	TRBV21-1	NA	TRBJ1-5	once	TGTGCCAGCAACGATGGACAGTCCAATCAGCCCCAGCATTTT	CASNDGQSNQPQHF
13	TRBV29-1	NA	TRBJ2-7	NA	TGCAGCGTTGAAGGTAGTACCCCCTACGAGCAGTACTTC	CSVEGSTPYEQYF
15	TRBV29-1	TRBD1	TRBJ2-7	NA	TGCAGCGTTGTCATTCGGGACAGGGATTTGAGCGAGCAGTACTTC	CSVVIRDRDLSEQYF
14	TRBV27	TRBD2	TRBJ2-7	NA	TGTGCCAGCAGCCGCGGGACTACCGAATGGGAGCAGTACTTC	CASSRGTTEWEQYF
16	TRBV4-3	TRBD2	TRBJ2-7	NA	TGCGCCAGCAGCCAAGCCGGACTAGCGGGGGTCTACGAGCAGTACTTC	CASSQAGLAGVYEQYF
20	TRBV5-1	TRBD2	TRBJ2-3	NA	TGCGCCAGCAGCTTGGGTCCGTCTAGCGGGAGAAGGCCTAGCACAGATACGCAGTATTTT	CASSLGPSSGRRPSTDTQYF
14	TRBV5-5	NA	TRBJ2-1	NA	TGTGCCAGCACCCTCGACAGTTTTTACAATGAGCAGTTCTTC	CASTLDSFYNEQFF